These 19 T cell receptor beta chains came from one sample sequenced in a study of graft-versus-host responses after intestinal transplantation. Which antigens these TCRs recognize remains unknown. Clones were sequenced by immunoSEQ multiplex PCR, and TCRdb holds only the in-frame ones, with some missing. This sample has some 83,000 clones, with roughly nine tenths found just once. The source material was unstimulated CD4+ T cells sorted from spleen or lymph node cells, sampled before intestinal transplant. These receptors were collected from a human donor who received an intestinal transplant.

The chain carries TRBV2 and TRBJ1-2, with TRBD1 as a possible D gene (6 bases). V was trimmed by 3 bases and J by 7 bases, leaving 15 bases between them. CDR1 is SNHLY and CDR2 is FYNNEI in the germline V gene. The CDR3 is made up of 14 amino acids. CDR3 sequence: CASSDRQGNSGYTF. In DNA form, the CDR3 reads TGTGCCAGCAGTGATCGCCAGGGGAATAGTGGCTACACCTTC.

CDR3 region: CASSQVLDGESTDTQYF. In DNA form, the CDR3 reads TGCGCCAGCAGCCAAGTCTTAGACGGGGAAAGCACAGATACGCAGTATTTT. V and J are TRBV4-3 and TRBJ2-3; possible D gene TRBD2, 5 bases. In germline, CDR1 is LGHNA, CDR2 YSLEER. This CDR3 comprises 17 residues. V dropped 1 base and J dropped 0 bases, with 14 bases sitting between them.

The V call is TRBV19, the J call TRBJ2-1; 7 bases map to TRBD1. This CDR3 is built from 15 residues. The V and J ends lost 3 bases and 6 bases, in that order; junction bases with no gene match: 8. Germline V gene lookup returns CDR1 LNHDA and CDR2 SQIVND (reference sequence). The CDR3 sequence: CASSILKRQGNEQFF. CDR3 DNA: TGTGCCAGTAGTATCCTTAAGCGACAGGGCAATGAGCAGTTCTTC. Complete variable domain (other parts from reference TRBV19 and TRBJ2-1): DGGITQSPKYLFRKEGQNVTLSCEQNLNHDAMYWYRQDPGQGLRLIYYSQIVNDFQKGDIAEGYSVSREKKESFPLTVTSAQKNPTAFYLCASSILKRQGNEQFFGPGTRLTVL.

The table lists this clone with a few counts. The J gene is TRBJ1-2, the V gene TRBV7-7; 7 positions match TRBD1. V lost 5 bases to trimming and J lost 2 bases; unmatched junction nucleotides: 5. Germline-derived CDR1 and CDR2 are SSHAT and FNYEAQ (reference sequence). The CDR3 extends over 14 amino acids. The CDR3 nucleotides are TGTGCCAGCAGCCGCGGGACAGTCAACTATGGCTACACCTTC. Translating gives CASSRGTVNYGYTF. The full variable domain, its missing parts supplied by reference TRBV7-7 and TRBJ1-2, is GAGVSQSPRYKVTKRGQDVTLRCDPISSHATLYWYQQALGQGPEFLTYFNYEAQPDKSGLPSDRFSAERPEGSISTLTIQRTEQRDSAMYRCASSRGTVNYGYTFGSGTRLTVV.

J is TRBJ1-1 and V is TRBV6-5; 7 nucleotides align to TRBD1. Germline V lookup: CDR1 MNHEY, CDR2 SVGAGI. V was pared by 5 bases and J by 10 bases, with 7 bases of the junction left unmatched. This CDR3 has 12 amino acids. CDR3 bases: TGTGCCAGCAGTCCAGGGGGAAGTAGAGCTTTCTTT. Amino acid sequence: CASSPGGSRAFF.

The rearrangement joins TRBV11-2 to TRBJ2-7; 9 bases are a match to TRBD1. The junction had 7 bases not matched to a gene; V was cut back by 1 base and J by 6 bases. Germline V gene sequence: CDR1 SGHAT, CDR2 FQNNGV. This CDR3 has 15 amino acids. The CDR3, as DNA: TGTGCCAGCAGCTTAGCGGGACAGGGCTTCTCCGAGCAGTACTTC. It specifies CASSLAGQGFSEQYF.

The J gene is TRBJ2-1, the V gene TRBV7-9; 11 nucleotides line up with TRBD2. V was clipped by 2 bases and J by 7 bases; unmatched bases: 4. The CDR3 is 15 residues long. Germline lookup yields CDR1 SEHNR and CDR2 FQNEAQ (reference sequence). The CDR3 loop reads CASSLFSGGGNEQFF. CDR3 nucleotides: TGTGCCAGCAGCTTATTTAGCGGGGGGGGTAATGAGCAGTTCTTC.

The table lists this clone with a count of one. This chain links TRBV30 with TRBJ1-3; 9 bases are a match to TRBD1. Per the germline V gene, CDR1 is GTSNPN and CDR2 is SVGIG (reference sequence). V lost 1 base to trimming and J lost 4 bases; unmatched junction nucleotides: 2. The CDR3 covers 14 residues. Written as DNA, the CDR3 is TGTGCCTGGAGTGCGGGACAGGGAGGAAACACCATATATTTT. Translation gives CAWSAGQGGNTIYF.

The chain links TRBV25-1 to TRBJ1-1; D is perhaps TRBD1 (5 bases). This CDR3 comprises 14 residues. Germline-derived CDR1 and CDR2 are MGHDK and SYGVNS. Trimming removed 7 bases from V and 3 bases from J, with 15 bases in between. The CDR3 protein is CASKSRDLDTEAFF. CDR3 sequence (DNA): TGTGCCAGCAAAAGCCGGGACTTGGACACTGAAGCTTTCTTT.

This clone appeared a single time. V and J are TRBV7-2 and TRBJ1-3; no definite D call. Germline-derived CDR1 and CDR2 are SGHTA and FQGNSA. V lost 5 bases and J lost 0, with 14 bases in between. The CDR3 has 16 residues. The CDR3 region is CASSQTRVLSGNTIYF. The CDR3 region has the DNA TGTGCCAGCAGCCAGACGCGGGTTCTCTCTGGAAACACCATATATTTT.

The CDR3, as DNA: TGTGCCAGTAGTTCTCGACTAGCGGGGTTCTACGAGCAGTACTTC. This codes for CASSSRLAGFYEQYF. The chain carries TRBV19 and TRBJ2-7; 11 bases are a match to TRBD2. The CDR3 is made up of 15 amino acids. V lost 5 bases and J lost 3; bases outside the gene matches: 6. The V gene's germline CDR1 is LNHDA and CDR2 SQIVND (reference sequence).

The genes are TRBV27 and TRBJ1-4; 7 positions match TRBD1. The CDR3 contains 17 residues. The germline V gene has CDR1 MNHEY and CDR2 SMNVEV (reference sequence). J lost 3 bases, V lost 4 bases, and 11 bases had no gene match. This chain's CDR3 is CASSSGPPDRANEKLFF. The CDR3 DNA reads TGTGCCAGCAGTTCAGGACCGCCTGACAGGGCTAATGAAAAACTGTTTTTT.

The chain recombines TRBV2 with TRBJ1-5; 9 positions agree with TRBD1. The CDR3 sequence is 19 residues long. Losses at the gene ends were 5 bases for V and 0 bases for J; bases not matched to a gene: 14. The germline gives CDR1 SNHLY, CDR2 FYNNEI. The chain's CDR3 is CASSRGKTGGVYSNQPQHF. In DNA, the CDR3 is TGTGCCAGCAGTAGGGGGAAAACAGGGGGCGTCTATAGCAATCAGCCCCAGCATTTT.

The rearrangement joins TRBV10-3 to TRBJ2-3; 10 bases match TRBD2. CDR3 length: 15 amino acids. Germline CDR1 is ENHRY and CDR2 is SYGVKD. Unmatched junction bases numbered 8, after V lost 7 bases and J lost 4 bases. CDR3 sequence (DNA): TGTGCCATCAACAGCGGGGGGGCCCCTGCAGATACGCAGTATTTT. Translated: CAINSGGAPADTQYF.

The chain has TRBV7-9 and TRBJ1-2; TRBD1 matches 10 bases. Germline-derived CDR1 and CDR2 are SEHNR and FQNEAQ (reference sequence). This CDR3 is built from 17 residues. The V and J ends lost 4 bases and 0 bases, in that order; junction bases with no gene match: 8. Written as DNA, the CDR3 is TGTGCCAGCAGCTCCGGGGGACAGGGGTTTGCTAACTATGGCTACACCTTC. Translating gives CASSSGGQGFANYGYTF.

The DNA for the CDR3 is TGTGCCAGCAGTTTAGGTCTTCCACTTAGCACAGATACGCAGTATTTT. Amino acids: CASSLGLPLSTDTQYF. The J gene is TRBJ2-3, the V gene TRBV27; D not certain. Looked up from germline, CDR1 is MNHEY and CDR2 is SMNVEV (reference sequence). With 2 bases removed from V and 0 bases from J, the gap between germline ends came to 12 bases. The CDR3 runs 16 residues.

The CDR3 bases are TGTGCCAGCAGCTTAGGAGTCTCCTACGAGCAGTACTTC. Translation: CASSLGVSYEQYF. This rearrangement joins TRBV7-2 to TRBJ2-7; D gene ambiguous. From germline, CDR1 is SGHTA and CDR2 FQGNSA. There are 13 residues in the CDR3. V lost 1 base, J lost 0 bases, and 4 bases lay in between.

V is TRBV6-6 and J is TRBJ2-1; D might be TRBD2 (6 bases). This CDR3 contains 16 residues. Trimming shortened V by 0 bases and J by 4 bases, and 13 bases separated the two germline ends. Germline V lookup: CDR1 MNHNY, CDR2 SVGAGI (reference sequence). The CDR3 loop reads CASSYSRGGGYNEQFF. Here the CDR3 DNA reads TGTGCCAGCAGTTACTCCCGGGGTGGGGGGTACAATGAGCAGTTCTTC.

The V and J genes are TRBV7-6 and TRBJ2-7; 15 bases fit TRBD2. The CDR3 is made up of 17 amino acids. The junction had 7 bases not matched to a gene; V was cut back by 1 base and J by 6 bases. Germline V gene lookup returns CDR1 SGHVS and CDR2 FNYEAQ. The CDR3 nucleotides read TGTGCCAGCAGCTTAGGGACTAGCGGGGGGGCCCTGGCCGAGCAGTACTTC. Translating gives CASSLGTSGGALAEQYF.